A selection of T cell receptor beta chains follows, all from one sample in a study of blood T cell repertoires in COVID-19. The repertoire was sequenced with immunoSEQ multiplex PCR; TCRdb's copy has only in-frame clones and lacks some. The data contain more than 250,000 clones, roughly 90% of them seen just once; the ten biggest clones take up approximately 0.7%. What was sequenced was peripheral blood. The receptors stem from a human donor in a cohort sampled during active COVID-19. The CDR3 runs from the conserved cysteine through the conserved F or W. The order of the fields is CDR3 protein, V gene, clone size, CDR3 length. Some rows have no size entry. The others give once, few or many, or a class for an expanded clone.

CDR3 protein: CASSLTGFYSPLHF; V gene: TRBV6-2/TRBV6-3; clone size: -; CDR3 length: 14
CDR3 protein: CASSKGQGDTGELFF; V gene: TRBV6-4; clone size: few; CDR3 length: 15
CDR3 protein: CASSPYSGTGDGYTF; V gene: TRBV4-1; clone size: medium-sized; CDR3 length: 15
CDR3 protein: CASRPPVDRGNQPQHF; V gene: TRBV7-3; clone size: -; CDR3 length: 16
CDR3 protein: CASSQEGTGGLETQYF; V gene: TRBV4-2; clone size: -; CDR3 length: 16
CDR3 protein: CASSVSGQVYNEQFF; V gene: TRBV9; clone size: -; CDR3 length: 15
CDR3 protein: CASSFDRGNQPQHF; V gene: TRBV7-2; clone size: -; CDR3 length: 14
CDR3 protein: CATPITGAREQYF; V gene: TRBV28; clone size: -; CDR3 length: 13
CDR3 protein: CASSFGQGNEKLFF; V gene: TRBV6-5; clone size: -; CDR3 length: 14
CDR3 protein: CASSLGDRDEQFF; V gene: TRBV5-6; clone size: few; CDR3 length: 13
CDR3 protein: CASSRNRNEKLFF; V gene: TRBV18; clone size: -; CDR3 length: 13